One and the same sample provided the 18 T cell receptor beta chains below, sequenced in a study of tumor-infiltrating lymphocytes in primary liver carcinoma. RNA and DNA were co-extracted from approximately 20-30 mg of unsorted bulk tissue. The template, approximately 500 ng total RNA, yielded TCR beta cDNA made with a constant-region primer. Three-round nested multiplex PCR performed with slightly modified ARM-PCR produced the TCR beta libraries. With TRBV1-TRBV30 forward primers and a C-beta reverse primer, the first two PCR rounds were run for approximately 10 cycles each. TCRdb used MiXCR to reprocess the multiplex PCR reads, holding one entry per CDR3 protein. The table shows about 100,000 distinct CDR3 sequences, with 65% to 75% occurring only once. Sequencing input: liver tumor tissue from sampling region 2. The sample's subset: tumor region T2, inferior pole. These receptors originate from an older woman with primary liver carcinoma and hepatitis B virus infection.

This clonotype was counted at least ten times. The chain carries TRBV5-6 and TRBJ2-3, with 8 bases aligning to TRBD2. Losses at the gene ends were 1 base for V and 4 bases for J; bases not matched to a gene: 8. The CDR3 extends over 16 amino acids. The V gene's germline CDR1 is SGHDT and CDR2 YYEEEE. CDR3: CASSLKGLGSPDTQYF. CDR3 sequence (DNA): TGTGCCAGCAGCTTGAAGGGACTAGGATCCCCAGATACGCAGTATTTT.

This clonotype was observed at least ten times. This rearrangement joins TRBV6-6 to TRBJ1-5, with a tentative D call TRBD1 (5 bases). This CDR3 region has 16 residues. Per the germline V gene, CDR1 is MNHNY and CDR2 is SVGAGI (reference sequence). V was clipped by 0 bases and J by 4 bases, with 13 bases between them. The CDR3, as DNA: TGTGCCAGCAGTTACTCTGGCAGGGAGGGAAATCAGCCCCAGCATTTT. Protein: CASSYSGREGNQPQHF.

This chain connects TRBV2 to TRBJ2-7; 10 bases fit TRBD2. Per the germline V gene, CDR1 is SNHLY and CDR2 is FYNNEI. Trimming took 6 bases from V and 2 from J; bases not matched to a gene: 7. CDR3 size: 15 residues. In DNA form, the CDR3 reads TGTGCCAGCAGACCCCGGACTAGCGGTACCTACGAGCAGTACTTC. Amino acids: CASRPRTSGTYEQYF.

Notes on this clonotype: As the CDR3 is not closed by the conserved phenylalanine or tryptophan, this likely results from a read error. The limits of the CDR3 on the DNA are not certain, so only TCRdb's listed CDR3 is given. The CDR3 loop is CASSFGLGRTDTQYL. V gene TRBV11-2 combines with J gene TRBJ2-3; the table names TRBD2, a call not compared with the DNA. The germline V gene has CDR1 SGHAT and CDR2 FQNNGV. The CDR3 contains 15 residues when both ends are counted.

Ten or more counts support this clonotype. The genes are TRBV6-5 and TRBJ1-5; tentatively, D is TRBD1 (6 bases). V was trimmed by 8 bases and J by 5 bases, leaving 10 bases between them. The CDR3 loop spans 12 amino acids. CDR1 MNHEY and CDR2 SVGAGI come from the germline V gene. The CDR3 DNA reads TGTGCCAGCGGGGCAGGGGATCAGCCCCAGCATTTT. Protein: CASGAGDQPQHF.

The J gene is TRBJ2-2, the V gene TRBV20-1, with 11 positions matching TRBD2. The CDR3 has 14 amino acids. From germline, CDR1 is DFQATT and CDR2 SNEGSKA (reference sequence). Germline trimming cut 3 bases from V and 4 bases from J; bases unmatched to any gene: 1. The CDR3 DNA reads TGCAGTGCTAGTCTAGCGGGAGGCACCGGGGAGCTGTTTTTT. Its translation is CSASLAGGTGELFF.

This clonotype was seen more than once but under ten times. The rearrangement joins TRBV28 to TRBJ1-2; no clear D. The CDR3 totals 13 residues. CDR1 MDHEN and CDR2 SYDVKM come from the germline V gene. Trimming shortened V by 3 bases and J by 8 bases, and 13 bases separated the two germline ends. The CDR3 bases are TGTGCCAGCAGTTTGTTTTCGGGTCAGGGCTACACCTTC. This encodes CASSLFSGQGYTF.

This clonotype appeared a few times. A read error may explain this, as a much larger clone is one base away. The J gene is TRBJ1-1, the V gene TRBV28; possibly TRBD1 for D (5 bases). Germline CDR1 MDHEN, CDR2 SYDVKM. This CDR3 is built from 16 residues. V lost 2 bases, J lost 0 bases, and 13 bases lay in between. Here the CDR3 reads CASSLGTGILNTEAFF. CDR3 nucleotide sequence: TGTGCCAGCAGTTTAGGGACCGGGATACTGAACACTGAAGCTTTCTTT. Full variable domain (outside the CDR3, taken from reference TRBV28 and TRBJ1-1): DVKVTQSSRYLVKRTGEKVFLECVQDMDHENMFWYRQDPGLGLRLIYFSYDVKMKEKGDIPEGYSVSREKKERFSLILESASTNQTSMYLCASSLGTGILNTEAFFGQGTRLTVV.

This sequence joins TRBV28 and TRBJ2-7, with a tentative D call TRBD2 (6 bases). Germline lookup yields CDR1 MDHEN and CDR2 SYDVKM. Trimming stripped 9 bases from V and 1 base from J, with 16 bases between. The CDR3 spans 14 residues. The CDR3 reads CASSIGGLSYEQYF. DNA of the CDR3: TGTGCCAGTTCCATCGGGGGACTGTCCTACGAGCAGTACTTC.

Notes on this clonotype: One base away lies a much larger clone, so this may be a sequencing read error. The rearrangement joins TRBV14 to TRBJ1-3, with a weak D call TRBD1 (5 bases). This CDR3 region has 15 residues. Germline V CDR1 and CDR2: SGHDN, FVKESK. Trimming stripped 0 bases from V and 14 bases from J, with 20 bases between. CDR3 region: CASSQDQGDYKTVYF. CDR3 nucleotide sequence: TGTGCCAGCAGCCAAGATCAAGGGGATTATAAAACCGTATATTTT.

About this clonotype: A read error may account for a junction end that differs from germline. The J gene is TRBJ1-2, the V gene TRBV4-2, with D uncertain. The CDR3 has 14 amino acids. Germline CDR1 LGHNA, CDR2 YNFKEQ. The CDR3 DNA sequence: TGTGCCAGCAGCCAAGAATCAGGTTCCTATGACTACACCTTC. Translating gives CASSQESGSYDYTF.

The gene calls are TRBV18 and TRBJ2-3, with D possibly called TRBD1 or TRBD2 (5 bases each). The CDR3 totals 16 residues. The V and J ends lost 1 base and 0 bases respectively, with 11 bases between them. Per germline, CDR1 KGHSH and CDR2 LQKENI. The CDR3 spells CASSPRRGSSTDTQYF. The CDR3 region has the DNA TGTGCCAGCTCACCACGCCGGGGCTCTAGCACAGATACGCAGTATTTT.

On this clonotype: One junction end does not reproduce the germline sequence, and a read error may be involved. The chain carries TRBV12-3 or TRBV12-4 and TRBJ1-5; D might be TRBD1 (6 bases). This CDR3 comprises 15 residues. The CDR3 is CASSPTGKSNQPLHF. The CDR3 DNA reads TGTGCCAGCAGCCCAACAGGGAAAAGCAATCAGCCCCTGCATTTT.

For this clonotype: At one of its ends the junction is not consistent with the germline gene, which may arise from a read error. The J gene is TRBJ2-4, the V gene TRBV7-9; D is unclear. The CDR3 runs 12 residues. From germline, CDR1 is SEHNR and CDR2 FQNEAQ (reference sequence). The chain's CDR3 is CVSSFSENIQYF. The DNA for the CDR3 is TGTGTCAGCAGTTTCTCAGAAAACATTCAGTATTTC.

In regard to this clonotype: A read error may produce the germline difference seen at one junction end. The gene calls are TRBV4-2 and TRBJ2-3; 9 nucleotides line up with TRBD2. This CDR3 spans 16 amino acids. In germline, CDR1 is LGHNA, CDR2 YNFKEQ. DNA for the CDR3: TGTGTCAGCAGCGGCGAATCTAGCGGGATGACAGATACGCAGTATTTT. It codes for CVSSGESSGMTDTQYF.

A word on this clonotype: A read error is likely, as this CDR3 ends without the conserved phenylalanine or tryptophan. The chain combines TRBV6-6 with TRBJ1-6; 9 bases fit TRBD1. The CDR3 has 16 residues. V lost 5 bases to trimming and J lost 10 bases; unmatched junction nucleotides: 12. Germline CDR1 MNHNY, CDR2 SVGAGI (reference sequence). This chain's CDR3 is CASSNTTGGSRSPLHS. In DNA form, the CDR3 reads TGTGCCAGCAGTAACACAACAGGGGGCTCGAGGTCACCCCTCCACTCT.

This clonotype was picked up many times. The chain has TRBV10-3 and TRBJ2-5; unclear D gene. The V gene lost 3 bases and the J gene lost 2 bases, with 13 bases spanning the gap. This CDR3 comprises 15 residues. Germline-derived CDR1 and CDR2 are ENHRY and SYGVKD. The CDR3 coding sequence is TGTGCCATCAGTGACCCGCTATATAATCAAGAGACCCAGTACTTC. It is translated as CAISDPLYNQETQYF.

Details on this clonotype: The final CDR3 position lacks the conserved phenylalanine or tryptophan, pointing to a likely read error. The J gene is TRBJ2-7, the V gene TRBV11-2; no definite D call. The CDR3 contains 14 residues. Germline assignment: CDR1 SGHAT and CDR2 FQNNGV. V lost 7 bases to trimming and J lost 0 bases, with 13 bases between them. In DNA, the CDR3 is TGTGCCAGCACCCCTCCCGGTGGCTCCTACGAGCAGTACATC. Protein: CASTPPGGSYEQYI.